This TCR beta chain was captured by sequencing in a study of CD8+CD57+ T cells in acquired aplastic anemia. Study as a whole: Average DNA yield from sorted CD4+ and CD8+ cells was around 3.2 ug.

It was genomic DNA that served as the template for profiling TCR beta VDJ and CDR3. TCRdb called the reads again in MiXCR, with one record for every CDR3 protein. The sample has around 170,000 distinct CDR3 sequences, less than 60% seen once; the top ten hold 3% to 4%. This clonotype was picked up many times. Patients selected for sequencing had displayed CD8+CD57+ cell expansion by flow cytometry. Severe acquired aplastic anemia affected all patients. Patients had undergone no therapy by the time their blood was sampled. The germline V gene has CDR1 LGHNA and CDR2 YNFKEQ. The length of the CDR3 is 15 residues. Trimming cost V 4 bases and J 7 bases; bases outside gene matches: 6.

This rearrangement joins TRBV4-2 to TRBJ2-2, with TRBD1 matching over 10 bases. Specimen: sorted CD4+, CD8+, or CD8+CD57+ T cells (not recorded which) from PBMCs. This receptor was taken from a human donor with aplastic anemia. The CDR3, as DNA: TGTGCCAGCAGCCTTAGGACAGGGGGAGGCGGGGAGCTGTTTTTT. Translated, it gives CASSLRTGGGGELFF.